This TCR beta chain stems from a study of OX40 agonist ivuxolimab in advanced cancers. Concerning the study at large: The costimulatory receptor OX40 (CD134) was targeted by ivuxolimab, a fully human IgG2 agonistic monoclonal antibody. Intravenous ivuxolimab was administered to patients every 2 weeks at six dose levels: 0.01, 0.1, 0.3, 1.5, 3 and 10 mg/kg. Among the approximately 54 dose-escalation patients, some 20 had hepatocellular carcinoma, some 15 melanoma, 9 renal cell carcinoma and 9 head and neck cancer. In the dose-escalation cohort, approximately 83% of patients were male, and the mean age was 60 years with a range of about 23 to 79. Patients were allowed to have had prior anti-PD-1, anti-PD-L1 or anti-CTLA-4 therapy, and approximately 40% of the dose-escalation patients had been treated with checkpoint inhibitors. Partial responses occurred in three dose-escalation patients: two with cutaneous melanoma and one with hepatocellular carcinoma. The point of sequencing TCRbeta in the periphery was to test whether ivuxolimab changed TCR sequence diversity and drove clonal T-cell expansion. The monotherapy dose-escalation portion (N ≈ 56 patients) of the phase I ivuxolimab trial is reported in the paper.

With regard to this clone: Which antigen it targets is not known. No qualities accompany the bases; no much larger clone lies one base away.

V is trimmed back by 5 bases and J by 2 bases, and the junction contains 3 bases that no gene match accounts for. Reading the germline V gene (reference sequence) gives CDR1 MNHEY and CDR2 SMNVEV. From the cysteine up to the phenylalanine, the CDR3 has a length of 13 residues. Only CDR3 DNA remains: 39 bases, in frame from the first base. Points the paper makes about the study in general: After ivuxolimab, more expanded clones were found on average in CD8+ T cells than in CD4+ T cells. Low levels of normalized T-cell clonal expansion were also seen in some patients who did not respond. At doses of 0.1 to 3.0 mg/kg, clonal expansion of both CD4+ and CD8+ blood T cells was observed from baseline to week 6. In the 0.1-3.0 mg/kg groups, partial responders had among the lowest normalized peripheral clonal expansion, particularly in CD8+ T cells. The antigen specificity of the clonally expanded peripheral T cells was not determined.

The trial excluded patients who had a history of autoimmune disease or were on systemic immunosuppression. Peripheral blood for TCR sequencing was collected from all dose cohorts at baseline, on cycle 4 day 1, and on cycle 7 day 1. Samples were obtained from an open-label, multicenter, first-in-human phase I dose-escalation trial of ivuxolimab. The trial enrolled adults with locally advanced or metastatic head and neck squamous cell, hepatocellular, melanoma or renal cell carcinoma. CD4+ and CD8+ T cells were sorted separately from peripheral blood before TCR sequencing. Genomic DNA was isolated from the sorted cells so that the TCRbeta CDR3 region could be sequenced. TCRbeta CDR3 regions were sequenced using the immunoSEQ Assay. Entries here come from immuneACCESS through TCRdb and include only in-frame sequences with V and J called. Some clones fail to appear in such tables; in the studies checked, an unresolved V gene covers under half of the shortfall, and the cause of the remainder is unknown. A total of approximately 81,000 clones appear in this sample, roughly 91% of them only once. Of the sample, roughly 13% falls within the top ten clones.

The sample in question was CD4+ or CD8+ T cells sorted from blood, obtained in a trial of the OX40 agonist ivuxolimab. This TCR was sampled from an adult with an advanced solid tumor such as melanoma, head and neck, liver or kidney cancer. This chain joins TRBV27 to TRBJ2-7; 7 bases in between match TRBD1. The CDR3 reads as follows: CASSIQGPYEQYF. Here is the DNA: TGTGCCAGCAGTATACAGGGGCCCTACGAGCAGTACTTC.